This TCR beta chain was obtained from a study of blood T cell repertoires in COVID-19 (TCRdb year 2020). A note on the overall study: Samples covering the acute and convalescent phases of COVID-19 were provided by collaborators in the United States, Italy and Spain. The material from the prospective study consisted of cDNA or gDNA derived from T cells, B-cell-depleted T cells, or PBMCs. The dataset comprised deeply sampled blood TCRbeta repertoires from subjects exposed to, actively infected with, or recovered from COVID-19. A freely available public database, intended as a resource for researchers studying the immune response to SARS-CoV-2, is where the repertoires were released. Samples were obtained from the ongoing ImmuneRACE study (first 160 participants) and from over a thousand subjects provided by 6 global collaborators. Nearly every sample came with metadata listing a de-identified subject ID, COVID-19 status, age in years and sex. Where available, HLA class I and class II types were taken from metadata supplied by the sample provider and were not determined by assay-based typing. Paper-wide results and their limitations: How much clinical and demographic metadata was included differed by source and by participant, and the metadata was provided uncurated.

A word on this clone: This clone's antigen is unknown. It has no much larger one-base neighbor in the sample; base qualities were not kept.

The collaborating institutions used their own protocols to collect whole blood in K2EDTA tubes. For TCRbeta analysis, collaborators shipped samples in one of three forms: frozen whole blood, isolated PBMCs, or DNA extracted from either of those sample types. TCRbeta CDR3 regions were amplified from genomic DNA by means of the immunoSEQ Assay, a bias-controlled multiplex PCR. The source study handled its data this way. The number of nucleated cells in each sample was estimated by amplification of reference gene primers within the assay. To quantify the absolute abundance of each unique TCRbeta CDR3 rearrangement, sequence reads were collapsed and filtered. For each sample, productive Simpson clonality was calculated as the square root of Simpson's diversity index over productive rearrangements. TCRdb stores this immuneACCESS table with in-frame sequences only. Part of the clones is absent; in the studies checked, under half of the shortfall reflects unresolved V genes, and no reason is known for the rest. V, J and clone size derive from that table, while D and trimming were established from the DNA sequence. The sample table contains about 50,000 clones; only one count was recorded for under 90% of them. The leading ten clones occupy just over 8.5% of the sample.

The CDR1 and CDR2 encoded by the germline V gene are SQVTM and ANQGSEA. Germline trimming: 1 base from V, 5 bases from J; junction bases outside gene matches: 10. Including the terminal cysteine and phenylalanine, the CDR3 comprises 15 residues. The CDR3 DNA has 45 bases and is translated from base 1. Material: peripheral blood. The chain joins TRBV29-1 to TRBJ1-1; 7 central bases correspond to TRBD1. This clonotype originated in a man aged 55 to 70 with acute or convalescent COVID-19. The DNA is TGCAGCGTTGAAGCGGGAGTCAGGGGACAGACTGAAGCTTTCTTT. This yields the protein CSVEAGVRGQTEAFF.